Here is one T cell receptor beta chain with its context. The data stem from a study of identical twins. V was pared by 0 bases and J by 1 base, with 12 bases between. Germline V gene data show CDR1 as DFQATT and CDR2 as SNEGSKA (reference sequence). CDR3 length: 15 amino acids. From the 5' RACE reads, TCRdb called clonotypes with MiXCR, one entry per CDR3 protein. The sample lists some 210,000 distinct CDR3 sequences, about 16% seen once, with 40% in the top ten. In addition, the sample was reused for a study of T cells expressing NK-cell markers.

The TCR was taken from a young woman in good health. The source material was CD8+ T cells sorted from blood. The rearrangement links TRBV20-1 to TRBJ1-1; D perhaps matches TRBD1 (6 bases). CDR3 residues: CSARDVGTQNTEAFF. CDR3 DNA: TGCAGTGCTAGAGACGTAGGGACACAGAACACTGAAGCTTTCTTT.